This T cell receptor beta chain was identified during a study of blood T cell repertoires in COVID-19. The wider study: COVID-19 samples from acute and convalescent phases originated in the United States, Italy and Spain. T cells, B-cell-depleted T cells, or PBMCs provided the cDNA or gDNA that served as material.

The CDR3 is 14 amino acids. V was pared by 8 bases and J by 6 bases, with 11 bases of the junction left unmatched. The germline V gene has CDR1 LNHDA and CDR2 SQIVND (reference sequence). In the study's own analysis: Amplification of reference gene primers provided the estimated nucleated cell counts. Clones were read by immunoSEQ multiplex PCR, and TCRdb kept only the in-frame ones, dropping some. The V and J calls and the clone size are those of that table, but D and trimming were determined from the DNA. Of around 180,000 clones detected, 74% appear once; the ten largest clones hold 3%. The sequencing input was peripheral blood. The chain joins TRBV19 to TRBJ1-2, with 8 bases fitting TRBD1. This TCR came from a woman of 80 years or more with acute or convalescent COVID-19. This CDR3 reads CASYSLGQADGYTF. The CDR3 DNA is TGTGCCAGTTACTCCTTGGGACAGGCCGATGGCTACACCTTC.